This TCR beta chain was captured by sequencing in a study of beta chain features in type 1 diabetes. Whole-study results and caveats: Healthy donors had naive, central memory and Treg TCRB repertoires that appeared less similar than those seen among patients.

Trimming pared 5 bases from V and 5 bases from J, leaving 15 bases between. Germline CDR1 SEHNR, CDR2 FQNEAQ (reference sequence). This CDR3 comprises 14 residues. Sequenced material consisted of expressed TCRB transcripts (all of the isolated RNA was reverse transcribed). Read counts averaged roughly 3.5 million for samples of naive, central memory and regulatory T cells. Only in-frame clones appear in the TCRdb table, and some are missing; sequencing was by immunoSEQ multiplex PCR. Of 900,000 or so clones listed, 15% to 20% are singletons. This clone has more than one count but fewer than ten. Its antigen is not identified. Sampling consisted of one heparinised blood draw per donor, averaging about 116 mL.

This receptor was taken from a woman aged 18-29 years in good health. This rearrangement joins TRBV7-9 to TRBJ2-5; D may be TRBD1 or TRBD2 (5 bases each). Sequenced sample: naive CD4+ T cells from blood. CDR3: CASSLGVVRETQYF. As DNA, the CDR3 is TGTGCCAGCAGCCTGGGGGTCGTTAGGGAGACCCAGTACTTC.